Listed below are T cell receptor beta chains from one sample, sequenced in a study of T cells expressing NK-cell markers. TCRdb reprocessed the 5' RACE reads, keeping one entry per CDR3 protein, no DNA. The listing records some 460,000 distinct CDR3 sequences. The sample taken for sequencing was blood T cells: a sorted CD56 or NKG2C T cell subset, CD4+ or CD8+ T cells, or bulk PBMC T cells (not recorded which). These receptors were obtained from a woman aged 50 to 65 in good health. Both conserved end residues are part of each CDR3.

14	TRBV25-1	TRBJ1-2	CASSDLGGTYGYTF
13	TRBV5-1	TRBJ2-1	CASMVVGVGEQFF
15	TRBV27	TRBJ2-5	CASSNPGTGQETQYF
14	TRBV30	TRBJ2-3	CAQLGRGGTDTQYF
14	TRBV10-2	TRBJ2-3	CASRQGQGGDTQYF
12	TRBV10-2	TRBJ2-5	CASSVLEETQYF
15	TRBV28	TRBJ2-1	CASSQPGQGHNEQFF
14	TRBV7-8	TRBJ1-6	CASSLAQGNSPLHF
14	TRBV20-1	TRBJ2-5	CSARGQGVTETQYF
17	TRBV20-1	TRBJ1-2	CSARDGTGGGLRYGYTF
18	TRBV12-3/TRBV12-4	TRBJ1-3	CASSTGDRRLYSGNTIYF
12	TRBV20-1	TRBJ2-3	CSAEPRGGTQYF
11	TRBV12-3/TRBV12-4	TRBJ1-2	CASSLAGGYTF
13	TRBV20-1	TRBJ1-2	CRPGPTGFDGYTF
15	TRBV5-1	TRBJ2-5	CASSLAASGRETQYF
16	TRBV18	TRBJ2-7	CASSQGGTEGRYEQYF
15	TRBV4-1	TRBJ2-3	CASMGWGSPLGTQYF
13	TRBV7-9	TRBJ2-3	CASTEGHTDTQYF
12	TRBV10-1	TRBJ2-5	CASSDSFETQYF
14	TRBV12-3/TRBV12-4	TRBJ2-5	CASRKTGLGETQYF
15	TRBV10-1	TRBJ2-3	CASSAAGVSTDTQYF
13	TRBV5-1	TRBJ2-1	CASSLRVGDEQFF
14	TRBV7-9	TRBJ2-1	CASSAGRFPGEQFF
13	TRBV5-6	TRBJ2-7	CASSLQGVREQYF
14	TRBV5-1	TRBJ1-2	CASSPASGGDGYTF
15	TRBV5-1	TRBJ2-1	CASSLEGQGAYEQFF
17	TRBV4-2	TRBJ2-1	CASSQFVAGGSNNEQFF
14	TRBV24-1	TRBJ2-1	CATTSSGTYNEQFF
18	TRBV20-1	TRBJ2-2	CSATPDGKDLSPTGELFF
16	TRBV5-6	TRBJ1-2	CASSSGGTGNNYGYTF
17	TRBV4-1	TRBJ1-1	CASSLQVEGGRNTEAFF
14	TRBV11-3	TRBJ2-5	CASGTGRNQETPYF
14	TRBV12-3/TRBV12-4	TRBJ1-1	CASSLQAGSTEAFF
14	TRBV20-1	TRBJ2-1	CSAGRIAGVSEQFF
14	TRBV12-3/TRBV12-4	TRBJ2-1	CASSRGGNGNEQFF
18	TRBV19	TRBJ2-1	CASSSKYLGTKAYNEQFF
14	TRBV11-3	TRBJ2-7	CASSLSDLPYEQYF
16	TRBV12-3/TRBV12-4	TRBJ1-2	CASRHGTGTGVYGYTF
15	TRBV25-1	TRBJ2-3	CASSERMPSTDTQYF
16	TRBV5-1	TRBJ1-5	CASSSGDREGDQPQHF
11	TRBV6-5	TRBJ2-1	CASSDAREQFF
15	TRBV11-2	TRBJ2-3	CASSLQGADTDTQYF
17	TRBV27	TRBJ2-7	CASSFLAGPSGPYEQYF
13	TRBV6-2/TRBV6-3	TRBJ1-5	CASGRGSNQPQHF
17	TRBV24-1	TRBJ2-1	CATSIGKRGGIDNEQFF
17	TRBV6-4	TRBJ2-1	CASSAYTSGSSYNEQFF
17	TRBV5-1	TRBJ2-1	CASSLEAAESSYNEQFF
12	TRBV20-1	TRBJ2-4	CSASMVLDIQYF
14	TRBV11-2	TRBJ2-3	CASSFSSTTHTQYF